A single sample gave rise to the 28 T cell receptor beta chains below, sequenced in a study of OX40 agonist ivuxolimab in advanced cancers. Assay used: immunoSEQ multiplex PCR; TCRdb lists only in-frame clones, some missing. Of 46,000 or so clones detected, about 89% appear once; the ten largest clones hold about 11%. The sample was CD4+ or CD8+ T cells sorted from blood, taken in a trial of the OX40 agonist ivuxolimab. These receptors all come from an adult with an advanced solid tumor such as melanoma, head and neck, liver or kidney cancer.

The J gene is TRBJ2-2, the V gene TRBV6-5; perhaps TRBD1 as D (5 bases). V gave up 0 bases and J gave up 6 bases, with 14 bases separating them. The germline V gene encodes CDR1 MNHEY and CDR2 SVGAGI. The CDR3 contains 16 residues. In DNA, the CDR3 is TGTGCCAGCAGTTACTCCCTCAACAGGCAGGCCGGGGAGCTGTTTTTT. Amino acid sequence: CASSYSLNRQAGELFF.

The chain employs TRBV28 and TRBJ2-5; D is tentatively TRBD1 or TRBD2 (6 bases each). The ends were cut back, 2 bases at V and 5 bases at J, with 9 bases in the middle. CDR3 length equals 13 residues. Germline CDR1 MDHEN, CDR2 SYDVKM. The CDR3 loop reads CASSLEGGETQYF. CDR3 DNA: TGTGCCAGCAGTTTAGAAGGGGGGGAGACCCAGTACTTC.

The V and J genes are TRBV7-2 and TRBJ2-1, with 11 positions matching TRBD1. Germline assignment: CDR1 SGHTA and CDR2 FQGNSA. The CDR3 is 18 residues long. J lost 0 bases, V lost 2 bases, and 6 bases had no gene match. The CDR3 is CASSLIYGTGGSYNEQFF. In nucleotides, the CDR3 is TGTGCCAGCAGCTTAATTTATGGGACAGGGGGCTCCTACAATGAGCAGTTCTTC.

V usage is TRBV7-2 and J usage is TRBJ2-7; D is tentatively TRBD1 or TRBD2 (6 bases each). The CDR3 totals 14 residues. The V gene lost 6 bases and the J gene lost 2 bases, with 14 bases spanning the gap. The germline gives CDR1 SGHTA, CDR2 FQGNSA. The CDR3 DNA reads TGTGCCAGCAGTTCGGAGGGGGTAACCTACGAGCAGTACTTC. Its protein product is CASSSEGVTYEQYF.

The chain employs TRBV5-6 and TRBJ1-1; D gene ambiguous. V was shortened by 0 bases and J by 3 bases, with 15 bases between the two germline ends. Germline lookup yields CDR1 SGHDT and CDR2 YYEEEE. CDR3 size: 16 residues. This CDR3 is CASSLGPDPGDTEAFF. CDR3 DNA sequence: TGTGCCAGCAGCTTGGGACCGGACCCCGGGGACACTGAAGCTTTCTTT.

This clone was seen many times. CDR3 region: CASSLIRGGYEQYF. For the CDR3, the DNA is TGTGCCAGCAGTTTAATACGCGGGGGATACGAGCAGTACTTC. The chain carries TRBV27 and TRBJ2-7, with TRBD2 identical over 7 bases. Looked up from germline, CDR1 is MNHEY and CDR2 is SMNVEV (reference sequence). This CDR3 has 14 amino acids. Trimming removed 2 bases from V and 4 bases from J; junction bases left unmatched: 5.

The rearrangement uses TRBV7-3 and TRBJ2-1; unclear D gene. Germline CDR1 reads SGHTA; CDR2 reads FQGTGA. The CDR3 totals 14 residues. V was pared by 1 base and J by 2 bases, with 6 bases between. CDR3 coding DNA: TGTGCCAGCAGCTTAAATCTAGCCTACAATGAGCAGTTCTTC. This encodes CASSLNLAYNEQFF.

The rearrangement links TRBV27 to TRBJ1-4; TRBD1 matches at 11 bases. Germline V gives CDR1 MNHEY, CDR2 SMNVEV (reference sequence). This CDR3 is built from 15 residues. Trimming removed 2 bases from V and 5 bases from J; junction bases left unmatched: 1. DNA for the CDR3: TGTGCCAGCAGTTTAGGGACAGGGGGGAATGAAAAACTGTTTTTT. As protein: CASSLGTGGNEKLFF.

V usage is TRBV28 and J usage is TRBJ2-3; 8 nucleotides agree with TRBD2. V shed 7 bases and J 2 bases; nucleotides not matched to a gene: 11. Germline V gives CDR1 MDHEN, CDR2 SYDVKM. The CDR3 covers 16 residues. DNA of the CDR3: TGTGCCAGCATCCCCGTAGCGGGATCTTCCACAGATACGCAGTATTTT. This sequence encodes CASIPVAGSSTDTQYF.

This chain uses TRBV7-3 with TRBJ1-2; TRBD1 matches 8 bases. V dropped 4 bases and J dropped 2; count of bases not matched to a gene: 6. Per the germline V gene, CDR1 is SGHTA and CDR2 is FQGTGA. The CDR3 totals 15 residues. CDR3 protein: CASSCDRGSNYGYTF. CDR3 coding DNA: TGTGCCAGCAGCTGCGACAGGGGATCCAACTATGGCTACACCTTC.

This clone was counted a single time. The J gene is TRBJ1-1, the V gene TRBV10-3, with D hard to call. V lost 2 bases to trimming and J lost 0 bases, with 7 bases between them. This CDR3 contains 14 residues. Germline lookup yields CDR1 ENHRY and CDR2 SYGVKD. This CDR3 is CAISETVMNTEAFF. CDR3 coding DNA: TGTGCCATCAGTGAGACAGTCATGAACACTGAAGCTTTCTTT.

This clone was seen a single time. Germline and junction disagree at one end, which may indicate a read error. The rearrangement joins TRBV5-1 to TRBJ2-7; D not certain. This CDR3 has 13 amino acids. CDR1 SGHRS and CDR2 YFSETQ come from the germline V gene. The CDR3 DNA reads TGTGCCAGCAGGACGGACCTAAAGAACGAGCAGTACTTC. Translation gives CASRTDLKNEQYF.

This chain joins TRBV19 and TRBJ2-2; tentative D call: TRBD1 (6 bases). The CDR3 length is 15 residues. CDR1 and CDR2 from the germline V gene are LNHDA and SQIVND (reference sequence). Trimming cost V 4 bases and J 7 bases, with 16 bases left between them. The CDR3, as DNA: TGTGCCAGTAGTACACCGGCTGGGGGCTTCGGGGAGCTGTTTTTT. Residues: CASSTPAGGFGELFF.

CDR3 nucleotides: TGTGCCAGCGGAACCAGCTATAATTCACCCCTCCACTTT. Amino acid sequence: CASGTSYNSPLHF. This chain joins TRBV27 and TRBJ1-6; D is unclear. This CDR3 is built from 13 residues. Trimming cost V 8 bases and J 3 bases, with 8 bases left between them. Germline CDR1 reads MNHEY; CDR2 reads SMNVEV (reference sequence).

The gene calls are TRBV5-1 and TRBJ2-1; D not resolved. Trimming left V 4 bases short and J 10 bases short, with 9 bases between. The CDR3 has 11 residues. Germline CDR1 SGHRS, CDR2 YFSETQ. The CDR3: CASSASTEQFF. The CDR3 DNA reads TGCGCCAGCAGCGCTTCAACCGAGCAGTTCTTC.

This chain uses TRBV27 with TRBJ1-1; D uncertain. Germline V gene sequence: CDR1 MNHEY, CDR2 SMNVEV (reference sequence). The CDR3 is 13 amino acids. Trimming cost V 1 base and J 2 bases, with 5 bases left between them. Here the CDR3 reads CASSLYINTEAFF. DNA for the CDR3: TGTGCCAGCAGTTTATACATTAACACTGAAGCTTTCTTT.

In nucleotides, the CDR3 is TGTGCCAGCAGCGCACGGGATGAGCAGTTCTTC. Translated: CASSARDEQFF. The V call is TRBV9, the J call TRBJ2-1, with D unclear. Germline V gene data show CDR1 as SGDLS and CDR2 as YYNGEE. With 3 bases removed from V and 8 bases from J, the gap between germline ends came to 6 bases. The CDR3 runs to 11 residues.

The gene calls are TRBV27 and TRBJ2-1; 7 positions match TRBD2. The CDR3 has 16 amino acids. Germline CDR1 is MNHEY and CDR2 is SMNVEV (reference sequence). Germline trimming cut 2 bases from V and 8 bases from J; bases unmatched to any gene: 12. The CDR3 reads CASSLGTIPGYDEQFF. Written as DNA, the CDR3 is TGTGCCAGCAGTTTAGGGACTATCCCTGGGTACGATGAGCAGTTCTTC.

This clone was detected once. The chain couples TRBV4-2 to TRBJ2-1; D is unresolved. Germline V gene data show CDR1 as LGHNA and CDR2 as YNFKEQ. V lost 0 bases to trimming and J lost 0 bases, with 6 bases between them. CDR3 length: 15 amino acids. The CDR3 reads CASSQEIPSYNEQFF. CDR3 nucleotides: TGTGCCAGCAGCCAAGAAATACCCTCCTACAATGAGCAGTTCTTC.

This chain joins TRBV2 and TRBJ2-1; 9 bases line up with TRBD1. V lost 9 bases, J lost 9 bases, and 6 bases stayed unmatched. This CDR3 comprises 12 residues. Germline V gives CDR1 SNHLY, CDR2 FYNNEI. The CDR3 sequence is CAREDRGPEQFF. CDR3 coding DNA: TGTGCCAGGGAGGACAGGGGACCTGAGCAGTTCTTC. The full variable domain, its missing parts supplied by reference TRBV2 and TRBJ2-1, is EPEVTQTPSHQVTQMGQEVILRCVPISNHLYFYWYRQILGQKVEFLVSFYNNEISEKSEIFDDQFSVERPDGSNFTLKIRSTKLEDSAMYFCAREDRGPEQFFGPGTRLTVL.

This clone was observed a handful of times. This chain joins TRBV7-3 and TRBJ1-1; D remains ambiguous. Germline-derived CDR1 and CDR2 are SGHTA and FQGTGA. The CDR3 contains 15 residues. Trimming removed 1 base from V and 4 bases from J, with 13 bases in between. Here the CDR3 DNA reads TGTGCCAGCAGCTTAAGCTGGGGAGTCGGCACTGAAGCTTTCTTT. Its protein product is CASSLSWGVGTEAFF.

J is TRBJ1-3 and V is TRBV9; D gene uncertain. CDR1 SGDLS and CDR2 YYNGEE come from the germline V gene. V lost 3 bases and J 4 bases, leaving 11 bases between the germline ends. CDR3 length: 14 amino acids. The CDR3 reads CASSGPLAGNTIYF. The CDR3 DNA is TGTGCCAGCAGCGGCCCGCTCGCGGGAAACACCATATATTTT.

This chain joins TRBV21-1 and TRBJ2-7; the table's D call of TRBD1 was not tested on the DNA. TRBV21-1 is noted as a pseudogene. CDR3 length equals 15 residues. This CDR3 reads CASSPHGAGGHEQYF. The DNA for the CDR3 is TGTGCCAGCAGCCCCCATGGGGCAGGGGGCCACGAGCAGTACTTC.

This chain uses TRBV14 with TRBJ2-7; D might be TRBD1 or TRBD2, each matching 5 bases. This CDR3 comprises 17 residues. CDR1 and CDR2 (germline): SGHDN, FVKESK. V lost 1 base, J lost 2 bases, and 18 bases lay in between. The CDR3 sequence: CASSQVRSAGSTYEQYF. CDR3 DNA: TGTGCCAGCAGCCAAGTTAGAAGCGCAGGGAGCACCTACGAGCAGTACTTC.

The rearrangement uses TRBV19 and TRBJ1-1, with 9 nucleotides matching TRBD1. This CDR3 is 15 amino acids long. CDR1 and CDR2 (germline): LNHDA, SQIVND (reference sequence). V was clipped by 5 bases and J by 0 bases; unmatched bases: 4. The CDR3 DNA reads TGTGCCAGTAGTGGTCGGGACAGGGTGAACACTGAAGCTTTCTTT. Protein: CASSGRDRVNTEAFF. Full variable domain (rest looked up from reference TRBV19 and TRBJ1-1): DGGITQSPKYLFRKEGQNVTLSCEQNLNHDAMYWYRQDPGQGLRLIYYSQIVNDFQKGDIAEGYSVSREKKESFPLTVTSAQKNPTAFYLCASSGRDRVNTEAFFGQGTRLTVV.

This clone came up once. CDR3 coding DNA: TGTGCCAGCAGCCTCCGGGGAGAAGCTTTCTTT. It codes for CASSLRGEAFF. The chain combines TRBV7-6 with TRBJ1-1, with unresolved D. With 5 bases removed from V and 8 bases from J, the gap between germline ends came to 9 bases. CDR1 is SGHVS and CDR2 is FNYEAQ in the germline V gene. The CDR3 is 11 residues long.

The chain recombines TRBV19 with TRBJ1-1, with D unclear. Trimming stripped 2 bases from V and 2 bases from J, with 9 bases between. The CDR3 has 14 amino acids. CDR1 LNHDA and CDR2 SQIVND come from the germline V gene (reference sequence). Written as DNA, the CDR3 is TGTGCCAGTAGTATAAGAATTTATAACACTGAAGCTTTCTTT. It encodes CASSIRIYNTEAFF.

This sequence joins TRBV5-6 and TRBJ2-2, with D perhaps matching TRBD1 (7 bases). The V end was cut by 1 base, the J end by 3 bases, with 13 bases between. Germline V CDR1 and CDR2: SGHDT, YYEEEE. CDR3 length equals 16 residues. The CDR3 here is CASSLSGGSYTGELFF. Here the CDR3 DNA reads TGTGCCAGCAGCTTGTCAGGGGGGTCTTACACCGGGGAGCTGTTTTTT.